These T cell receptor beta chains were read from a single sample in a study of cytomegalovirus exposure and HLA in healthy donors. Sequencing used immunoSEQ multiplex PCR; TCRdb keeps in-frame clones, though not all of them. This table has tens of thousands of clones, around 61% appearing once. The sample was PBMCs. Source of these receptors: a woman aged 45-59 years in good health and CMV-seronegative. Each CDR3 is given with its conserved first and last residue. A D gene is named only where the DNA matches it firmly. Clone size is stated in some rows and not others, as once, few, many or a class when expanded.

j_call,clone_size,v_call,d_call,cdr3_aa,cdr3_nt
TRBJ1-2,few,TRBV28,.,CASSLPAGLGLNGYTF,TGTGCCAGCAGTTTACCCGCAGGGTTGGGGCTTAATGGCTACACCTTC
TRBJ2-7,.,TRBV7-2,.,CASREGGPSYEQYF,TGTGCCAGCAGGGAAGGGGGACCCTCCTACGAGCAGTACTTC
TRBJ2-7,.,TRBV7-2,TRBD1,CASRSREGQGLYEQYF,TGTGCCAGCCGTTCAAGGGAGGGACAGGGTTTGTACGAGCAGTACTTC
TRBJ2-2,.,TRBV28,TRBD2,CASSLAGGANTGELFF,TGTGCCAGCAGTTTGGCGGGGGGCGCGAACACCGGGGAGCTGTTTTTT
TRBJ1-1,.,TRBV19,.,CASSIYYGTWNTEAFF,TGTGCCAGTAGTATATATTATGGGACATGGAACACTGAAGCTTTCTTT
TRBJ2-7,once,TRBV6-5,.,CASRQRAILGSSYF,TGTGCCAGCAGACAACGGGCGATTTTGGGGAGCTCGTACTTC
TRBJ1-1,.,TRBV7-9,TRBD1,CASSQGDRDTEAFF,TGTGCCAGCAGCCAAGGGGACAGGGACACTGAAGCTTTCTTT
TRBJ2-3,.,TRBV19,TRBD2,CASTETSGLLDTQYF,TGTGCCAGTACCGAGACTAGCGGGTTACTAGATACGCAGTATTTT
TRBJ2-7,few,TRBV10-2,TRBD1,CASSEGQGDTYEQYF,TGCGCCAGCAGTGAGGGACAGGGTGACACCTACGAGCAGTACTTC
TRBJ1-1,.,TRBV7-2,.,CASSLVGQFEAFF,TGTGCCAGCAGCTTAGTCGGACAGTTTGAAGCTTTCTTT
TRBJ1-5,.,TRBV6-5,.,CASALFGSNQPQHF,TGTGCCAGCGCCCTATTCGGGAGCAATCAGCCCCAGCATTTT
TRBJ1-4,.,TRBV7-9,.,CASSLVVSATNEKLFF,TGTGCCAGCAGCTTAGTAGTCAGCGCAACTAATGAAAAACTGTTTTTT
TRBJ2-7,few,TRBV6-5,TRBD1,CASRGQGKTYEQYF,TGTGCCAGCAGAGGACAGGGGAAAACCTACGAGCAGTACTTC
TRBJ2-7,.,TRBV6-1,.,CASSDRRISSYEQYF,TGTGCCAGCAGTGATCGGCGGATTAGCTCCTACGAGCAGTACTTC
TRBJ2-5,.,TRBV5-4,.,CASSSGLGEETQYF,TGTGCCAGCAGCTCGGGACTCGGGGAGGAGACCCAGTACTTC
TRBJ2-3,.,TRBV29-1,TRBD1,CSVEKLTGAGTDAQYF,TGCAGCGTTGAAAAGTTGACAGGGGCCGGGACAGATGCGCAGTATTTT
TRBJ1-2,.,TRBV18,TRBD1,CASSPGQGADYGYTF,TGTGCCAGCTCACCGGGACAGGGGGCCGACTATGGCTACACCTTC
TRBJ1-4,once,TRBV5-1,.,CASSEAMPGEKLFF,TGCGCCAGCAGCGAGGCTATGCCGGGTGAAAAACTGTTTTTT
TRBJ2-7,.,TRBV28,TRBD2,CASNLSGRLEGEQYF,TGTGCCAGCAACCTTAGCGGGAGGTTAGAGGGCGAGCAGTACTTC
TRBJ2-5,.,TRBV10-3,.,CAISDGGTQETQYF,TGTGCCATCAGTGATGGCGGGACGCAAGAGACCCAGTACTTC
TRBJ1-2,.,TRBV7-3,TRBD1,CASSLDGQGNGYTF,TGTGCCAGCAGCTTAGATGGACAGGGGAATGGCTACACCTTC
TRBJ2-2,.,TRBV12-5,.,CASGLVFPGELFF,TGTGCTAGTGGTTTGGTCTTCCCCGGGGAGCTGTTTTTT
TRBJ1-1,.,TRBV6-1,.,CASRPDGWTEAFF,TGTGCCAGCAGACCCGACGGGTGGACTGAAGCTTTCTTT
TRBJ2-1,.,TRBV4-3,TRBD2,CASTLISSAGGSYNEQFF,TGCGCCAGCACCCTAATAAGCAGCGCGGGGGGCTCCTACAATGAGCAGTTCTTC
TRBJ2-7,.,TRBV6-5,.,CASSYSDSYEQYF,TGTGCCAGCAGTTACTCGGACAGTTACGAGCAGTACTTC
TRBJ1-4,few,TRBV6-1,TRBD1,CASTPRTGRNEKLFF,TGTGCCAGCACCCCGAGGACAGGTCGGAACGAAAAACTGTTTTTT
TRBJ2-7,.,TRBV6-5,TRBD2,CASSYGASGAYEQYF,TGTGCCAGCAGTTACGGGGCTAGCGGAGCCTACGAGCAGTACTTC
TRBJ2-1,.,TRBV6-6,.,CASSYLVDGAHNEQFF,TGTGCCAGCAGTTACTTAGTTGACGGAGCCCACAATGAGCAGTTCTTC
TRBJ1-1,.,TRBV4-2,TRBD1,CASSPQGLITEAFF,TGTGCCAGCAGCCCACAGGGGCTGATAACTGAAGCTTTCTTT
TRBJ2-5,.,TRBV5-6,.,CASRATNQETQYF,TGTGCCAGCAGGGCGACAAACCAAGAGACCCAGTACTTC
TRBJ1-2,.,TRBV9,TRBD1,CASSVGRDRGYTF,TGTGCCAGCAGCGTAGGTCGGGACAGGGGATACACCTTC